This TCR beta chain was captured by sequencing in a study of shared clonotypes between healthy human individuals. The protocol was immunoSEQ multiplex PCR, while the TCRdb copy is restricted to in-frame clones and leaves out a portion. The sample includes approximately 1.9 million clones, 85% to 95% seen only once; the top ten take 1.5% to 2%. The count of this clone is one. The germline CDR1 and CDR2 sequences are MGHDK and SYGVNS. There are 16 residues in the CDR3. The ends were cut back, 4 bases at V and 7 bases at J, with 20 bases in the middle. Naive CD8 cells, CD45RO-negative and positively selected for CCR7, excluded terminally differentiated effector memory CD45RA+ cells.

Input material: naive CD8+ T cells from PBMCs. This chain joins TRBV25-1 and TRBJ2-1, with D possibly being TRBD1 (5 bases). The sequence was obtained from a man aged 18-30 years in good health. Some clones in this sample may be carry-over from other donors' samples. The CDR3 nucleotides are TGTGCCAGCAGTGTAGCAGGACACGGGTGGATGAATGAGCAGTTCTTC. This sequence encodes CASSVAGHGWMNEQFF.